One sample yielded the 27 T cell receptor beta chains listed below, sequenced in a study of blood T cell repertoires in COVID-19. This table comes from immunoSEQ multiplex PCR, and its TCRdb copy is limited to in-frame clones, with some not included. The sample carries approximately 230,000 clones, just over 85% recorded once. Material: PBMCs or T cells enriched from blood (not recorded which). These receptors were taken from a man aged 40-49 years who had recovered from COVID-19.

V and J are TRBV6-6 and TRBJ2-7; 7 bases align to TRBD1. J was trimmed by 4 bases and V by 7 bases; bases with no gene match: 7. CDR1 MNHNY and CDR2 SVGAGI come from the germline V gene (reference sequence). This CDR3 has 13 amino acids. Here the CDR3 reads CASTPDRSYEQYF. The CDR3 DNA follows: TGTGCCAGCACTCCGGACAGGAGTTACGAGCAGTACTTC.

The rearrangement links TRBV27 to TRBJ2-6; D may be TRBD2 (7 bases). The germline gives CDR1 MNHEY, CDR2 SMNVEV (reference sequence). Trimming shortened V by 5 bases and J by 0 bases, and 20 bases separated the two germline ends. The CDR3 has 19 residues. The CDR3 nucleotides are TGTGCCAGCAGTCTCCGGGTGGGGGGGGCGCTCTCTGGGGCCAACGTCCTGACTTTC. Residues: CASSLRVGGALSGANVLTF.

This chain joins TRBV30 and TRBJ2-5; TRBD1 matches at 8 bases. This CDR3 spans 14 amino acids. CDR1 is GTSNPN, CDR2 SVGIG, per germline (reference sequence). V trimming: 6 bases; J trimming: 1 base; junction bases outside the gene matches: 7. CDR3 region: CACDRGGFQETQYF. CDR3 in DNA: TGTGCCTGCGACAGGGGTGGTTTCCAAGAGACCCAGTACTTC.

The chain uses TRBV27 and TRBJ1-2, with a weak D call TRBD1 (6 bases). The CDR3 totals 12 residues. With 5 bases removed from V and 7 bases from J, the gap between germline ends came to 11 bases. CDR1 is MNHEY and CDR2 is SMNVEV in the germline V gene (reference sequence). The CDR3 protein is CASSTGRAGYTF. The CDR3 DNA reads TGTGCCAGCAGTACAGGGAGGGCTGGCTACACCTTC.

The V and J genes are TRBV18 and TRBJ1-2; 9 nucleotides line up with TRBD1. Germline CDR1 is KGHSH and CDR2 is LQKENI. Trimming cost V 6 bases and J 3 bases; bases outside gene matches: 8. The CDR3 is 15 amino acids. The CDR3 sequence is CASSPMGQGYYGYTF. In DNA form, the CDR3 reads TGTGCCAGCTCCCCTATGGGACAGGGATACTATGGCTACACCTTC.

This clone has only a few counts. The chain has TRBV10-3 and TRBJ1-2, with 7 bases fitting TRBD1. This CDR3 has 19 amino acids. Germline assignment: CDR1 ENHRY and CDR2 SYGVKD. Trimming took 2 bases from V and 3 from J; bases not matched to a gene: 18. For the CDR3, the DNA is TGTGCCATCAGTGAGAGCCGGGGGGGACAGCCGAGTTCTCACTATGGCTACACCTTC. This codes for CAISESRGGQPSSHYGYTF.

This clone was seen only once. V usage is TRBV11-2 and J usage is TRBJ2-3, with a tentative D call TRBD2 (5 bases). CDR1 and CDR2 from the germline V gene are SGHAT and FQNNGV. V lost 6 bases to trimming and J lost 0 bases, with 13 bases between them. This CDR3 comprises 15 residues. This chain's CDR3 is CASRPLLDSTDTQYF. In DNA, the CDR3 is TGTGCCAGCAGGCCCCTACTAGATAGCACAGATACGCAGTATTTT. Supplemented by reference TRBV11-2 and TRBJ2-3, the full variable domain reads EAGVAQSPRYKIIEKRQSVAFWCNPISGHATLYWYQQILGQGPKLLIQFQNNGVVDDSQLPKDRFSAERLKGVDSTLKIQPAKLEDSAVYLCASRPLLDSTDTQYFGPGTRLTVL.

The V gene is TRBV5-6, the J gene TRBJ1-4; 8 bases align to TRBD1. Trimming removed 6 bases from V and 4 bases from J; junction bases left unmatched: 5. This CDR3 spans 14 amino acids. CDR1 and CDR2 from the germline V gene are SGHDT and YYEEEE. CDR3: CASNLGQVNEKLFF. The CDR3 DNA is TGTGCCAGCAACCTGGGACAGGTTAATGAAAAACTGTTTTTT.

This clone was detected only once. The chain combines TRBV5-4 with TRBJ2-5, with D possibly being TRBD2 (5 bases). Trimming took off 0 bases at V and 5 bases at J, with 14 bases between the two ends. The CDR3 extends over 15 amino acids. The germline gives CDR1 SGHNT, CDR2 YYREEE (reference sequence). The CDR3 reads CASSLGISVGETQYF. In DNA form, the CDR3 reads TGTGCCAGCAGCTTGGGTATTAGCGTGGGCGAGACCCAGTACTTC. The variable domain in full, with the rest retrieved from reference TRBV5-4 and TRBJ2-5, is ETGVTQSPTHLIKTRGQQVTLRCSSQSGHNTVSWYQQALGQGPQFIFQYYREEENGRGNFPPRFSGLQFPNYSSELNVNALELDDSALYLCASSLGISVGETQYFGPGTRLLVL.

The chain uses TRBV7-3 and TRBJ1-2; the D gene is possibly TRBD1 (5 bases). CDR3 length equals 12 residues. Germline assignment: CDR1 SGHTA and CDR2 FQGTGA. The V gene lost 6 bases and the J gene lost 7 bases, with 12 bases spanning the gap. For the CDR3, the DNA is TGTGCCAGCAGTTTTCCCGGGGGTGGCTACACCTTC. It translates to CASSFPGGGYTF.

This chain joins TRBV7-2 and TRBJ2-5; maybe TRBD1 (5 bases). Germline assignment: CDR1 SGHTA and CDR2 FQGNSA. The ends were cut back, 4 bases at V and 9 bases at J, with 9 bases in the middle. This CDR3 has 11 residues. CDR3 nucleotides: TGTGCCAGCAGCTCTCAAGGGGCCCAGTACTTC. Translation: CASSSQGAQYF.

The CDR3 DNA sequence: TGTGCCAGCAGTTACTCGAACATCCATCAGCCCCAGCATTTT. Its protein product is CASSYSNIHQPQHF. This chain joins TRBV6-2 or TRBV6-3 and TRBJ1-5, with no clear D. The germline V gene encodes CDR1 MNHEY and CDR2 SVGEGT. Trimming left V 0 bases short and J 5 bases short, with 8 bases between. The CDR3 has 14 amino acids.

This clone was seen only a few times. The rearrangement joins TRBV5-1 to TRBJ2-3, with 13 nucleotides matching TRBD2. CDR1 is SGHRS, CDR2 YFSETQ, per germline. The CDR3 is 19 amino acids. The V and J ends lost 3 bases and 3 bases, in that order; junction bases with no gene match: 13. The DNA of the CDR3 is TGCGCCAGCAGCTGGACAACTAGCGGGAGGGCCCAACGAACAGATACGCAGTATTTT. This sequence encodes CASSWTTSGRAQRTDTQYF.

The rearrangement uses TRBV18 and TRBJ1-5; no firm D call. Looked up from germline, CDR1 is KGHSH and CDR2 is LQKENI. The CDR3 length is 15 residues. With 2 bases removed from V and 1 base from J, the gap between germline ends came to 9 bases. The CDR3 reads CASSPLGASNQPQHF. The CDR3 DNA follows: TGTGCCAGCTCACCATTGGGCGCGAGCAATCAGCCCCAGCATTTT.

This chain connects TRBV4-1 to TRBJ1-1; possible D gene TRBD1, 6 bases. Germline V gives CDR1 MGHRA, CDR2 YSYEKL. The length of the CDR3 is 15 residues. Trimming took off 3 bases at V and 5 bases at J, with 16 bases between the two ends. The CDR3 nucleotides read TGCGCCAGCAGCCAGCCAACAGGGTTGGAGACTGAAGCTTTCTTT. Translation gives CASSQPTGLETEAFF.

V is TRBV11-2 and J is TRBJ2-1; the match to TRBD2 covers 10 bases. CDR3 length: 15 residues. Germline assignment: CDR1 SGHAT and CDR2 FQNNGV. V gave up 2 bases and J gave up 15 bases; unmatched junction bases: 13. The CDR3 DNA is TGTGCCAGCAGCTTATGGGGTAGCGGGGGGCCCGGGGCGTTCTTC. It encodes CASSLWGSGGPGAFF.

A single count supports this clone. This sequence joins TRBV19 and TRBJ2-4; 13 bases fit TRBD2. V lost 3 bases and J lost 7; bases outside the gene matches: 0. From germline, CDR1 is LNHDA and CDR2 SQIVND (reference sequence). The CDR3 sequence is 14 residues long. The chain's CDR3 is CASSMGLAGNIQYF. Here the CDR3 DNA reads TGTGCCAGTAGTATGGGACTAGCGGGGAACATTCAGTACTTC.

This clone is a singleton in its sample. The chain recombines TRBV5-1 with TRBJ1-1; 8 positions agree with TRBD1. The ends lost 0 bases at V and 5 bases at J; junction bases unmatched: 9. This CDR3 is 16 amino acids long. Per germline, CDR1 SGHRS and CDR2 YFSETQ. In nucleotides, the CDR3 is TGCGCCAGCAGCTTGGGGGGCCAGGGGGCAGGAACTGAAGCTTTCTTT. The encoded protein is CASSLGGQGAGTEAFF.

The rearrangement links TRBV2 to TRBJ2-1; 7 bases map to TRBD1. This CDR3 is built from 16 residues. CDR1 SNHLY and CDR2 FYNNEI come from the germline V gene. Unmatched junction bases numbered 4, after V lost 2 bases and J lost 0 bases. The CDR3 bases are TGTGCCAGCAGTGAAAGCGAGGGGGCCTCCTACAATGAGCAGTTCTTC. Its translation is CASSESEGASYNEQFF.

This clone was observed a single time. The chain combines TRBV20-1 with TRBJ1-6; D possibly corresponds to TRBD1 (5 bases). V was pared by 3 bases and J by 6 bases, with 9 bases between. Germline CDR1 DFQATT, CDR2 SNEGSKA (reference sequence). This CDR3 is 13 amino acids long. The DNA for the CDR3 is TGCAGTGCTAGTGGACACGGTAATTCACCCCTCCACTTT. As protein: CSASGHGNSPLHF.

The chain recombines TRBV11-1 with TRBJ2-7; tentative D call: TRBD1 (5 bases). V was clipped by 0 bases and J by 2 bases, with 11 bases between them. Germline CDR1 is SGHAT and CDR2 is FQDESV (reference sequence). There are 15 residues in the CDR3. CDR3 sequence: CASSLARDRAYEQYF. Written as DNA, the CDR3 is TGTGCCAGCAGCTTAGCACGAGACAGAGCCTACGAGCAGTACTTC.

The rearrangement links TRBV11-3 to TRBJ2-3, with a weak D call TRBD2 (6 bases). CDR3 size: 14 residues. With 6 bases removed from V and 2 bases from J, the gap between germline ends came to 12 bases. CDR1 and CDR2 (germline): SGHNT, YENEEA. The CDR3 sequence is CASSFGGNTDTQYF. CDR3 DNA sequence: TGTGCCAGCAGTTTCGGGGGTAACACAGATACGCAGTATTTT. The full variable domain, its missing parts supplied by reference TRBV11-3 and TRBJ2-3, is EAGVVQSPRYKIIEKKQPVAFWCNPISGHNTLYWYLQNLGQGPELLIRYENEEAVDDSQLPKDRFSAERLKGVDSTLKIQPAELGDSAVYLCASSFGGNTDTQYFGPGTRLTVL.

Written as DNA, the CDR3 is TGTGCCAGCAGCCGGGTCTGGAGTGAGACCCAGTACTTC. Translated, it gives CASSRVWSETQYF. V gene TRBV2 combines with J gene TRBJ2-5; D call uncertain. With 6 bases removed from V and 5 bases from J, the gap between germline ends came to 13 bases. This CDR3 spans 13 amino acids. The germline CDR1 and CDR2 sequences are SNHLY and FYNNEI.

This chain connects TRBV10-3 to TRBJ1-6, with TRBD1 matching over 7 bases. The length of the CDR3 is 15 residues. Germline loops: CDR1 ENHRY, CDR2 SYGVKD. The V segment lost 6 bases and the J segment 8 bases; nucleotides outside the gene matches: 10. This CDR3 reads CAIRGSTGRYSPLHF. The CDR3, as DNA: TGTGCCATCAGGGGGTCGACAGGGAGGTATTCACCCCTCCACTTT.

This clone was observed a handful of times. The V gene is TRBV3-1 (or the pseudogene TRBV3-2), the J gene TRBJ1-6; no firm D call. The CDR3 is made up of 13 amino acids. V was cut by 3 bases and J by 10 bases, with 10 bases left in between. Germline V gene data show CDR1 as LGHDT and CDR2 as YNNKEL (reference sequence). CDR3 bases: TGTGCCAGCAGCCAGGTTAGGGAGTCACCCCTCCACTTT. This gives the protein CASSQVRESPLHF.

The DNA for the CDR3 is TGTGCCAGCAACGGACTAGCGTCGAACACCGGGGAGCTGTTTTTT. The encoded protein is CASNGLASNTGELFF. The rearrangement uses TRBV2 and TRBJ2-2, with 9 bases matching TRBD2. Per the germline V gene, CDR1 is SNHLY and CDR2 is FYNNEI. This CDR3 comprises 15 residues. V dropped 7 bases and J dropped 0; count of bases not matched to a gene: 3.

This chain uses TRBV7-9 with TRBJ1-1; D uncertain. Germline CDR1 reads SEHNR; CDR2 reads FQNEAQ (reference sequence). Trimming took 5 bases from V and 4 from J, leaving 11 bases between them. The CDR3 totals 13 residues. The CDR3 region is CASSPSGGTEAFF. CDR3 DNA sequence: TGTGCCAGCAGCCCCTCAGGAGGCACTGAAGCTTTCTTT.